Following are 27 T cell receptor beta chains from one sample sequenced in a study of Graves' ophthalmopathy and Graves' hyperthyroidism. RNA transcripts were the template, and TCR beta CDR3 regions were amplified from them. Amplification began with first-round RT-PCR using HTBI primers, then second-round multiplex PCR was performed. MiXCR was run by TCRdb on the multiplex PCR reads, yielding one entry per CDR3 protein. The table has about 220,000 distinct CDR3 sequences, around a fifth seen once. Material: peripheral blood. These receptors were obtained from a woman aged 45-65 years with Graves' ophthalmopathy.

This clonotype was counted at least ten times. The chain has TRBV20-1 and TRBJ2-7; D assignment may be TRBD1 or TRBD2 (5 bases each). Trimming left V 4 bases short and J 9 bases short, with 19 bases between. The germline CDR1 and CDR2 sequences are DFQATT and SNEGSKA (reference sequence). This CDR3 has 13 amino acids. Here the CDR3 reads CSANPGPLFLQYF. CDR3 nucleotide sequence: TGCAGTGCTAATCCGGGACCCTTATTTCTGCAGTACTTC.

This clonotype was counted many times. This rearrangement joins TRBV30 to TRBJ2-7; D is ambiguous. This CDR3 comprises 11 residues. The germline V and J ends were trimmed by 4 bases and 3 bases, with 7 bases remaining between them. CDR1 is GTSNPN and CDR2 is SVGIG in the germline V gene (reference sequence). Written as DNA, the CDR3 is TGTGCCTGGACGGACGGCTACGAGCAGTACTTC. It specifies CAWTDGYEQYF.

This clonotype was seen at least ten times. The CDR3 nucleotides are TGCGCCAGCAGCTTGGTTGCTGGGAAGGACGAGCAGTACTTC. It is translated as CASSLVAGKDEQYF. The chain has TRBV5-1 and TRBJ2-7; D not certain. The germline V gene encodes CDR1 SGHRS and CDR2 YFSETQ. This CDR3 has 14 amino acids. The V end lost 0 bases, the J end lost 5 bases, and 12 bases lay between the germline ends.

At least ten counts were recorded for this clonotype. The V call is TRBV28, the J call TRBJ2-4, with D maybe TRBD1 (6 bases). V was trimmed by 6 bases and J by 0 bases, leaving 15 bases between them. The germline CDR1 and CDR2 sequences are MDHEN and SYDVKM. The CDR3 runs to 16 residues. The CDR3 DNA is TGTGCCAGCAGCTCGACAGGTCAACTAGCCAAAAACATTCAGTACTTC. Translated: CASSSTGQLAKNIQYF.

This clonotype occurred many times. CDR3 nucleotides: TGTGCCATATGCCGGACAGGGCCCCACGGACCTGAAGCTTTCTTT. Residues: CAICRTGPHGPEAFF. V gene TRBV27 combines with J gene TRBJ1-1; 8 positions agree with TRBD1. The CDR3 runs to 15 residues. The germline V gene has CDR1 MNHEY and CDR2 SMNVEV (reference sequence). V gave up 10 bases and J gave up 6 bases; unmatched junction bases: 16.

This clonotype showed up many times. V and J are TRBV6-1 and TRBJ1-2, with D possibly matching TRBD1 (5 bases). The CDR3 covers 16 residues. Trimming removed 4 bases at V and 1 base at J, with 16 bases between. The V gene's germline CDR1 is MNHNS and CDR2 SASEGT. Written as DNA, the CDR3 is TGTGCCAGCAGTGTAGGGAGGGGTTGGGGTAACTATGGCTACACCTTC. Translating it yields CASSVGRGWGNYGYTF.

This clonotype appeared a few times. The rearrangement joins TRBV7-2 to TRBJ2-7; maybe TRBD2 (6 bases). Germline V gene data show CDR1 as SGHTA and CDR2 as FQGNSA. The CDR3 loop spans 13 amino acids. Trimming removed 4 bases at V and 10 bases at J, with 17 bases between. The CDR3 nucleotides are TGTGCCAGCAGCTCTCCCTACGGGACTTCTCAGTACTTC. This translates into CASSSPYGTSQYF.

This clonotype has ten or more counts. This chain joins TRBV20-1 and TRBJ1-5; D unresolved. The CDR3 runs to 13 residues. Deletions cut 4 bases from V and 6 bases from J, with 13 bases between. Germline lookup yields CDR1 DFQATT and CDR2 SNEGSKA (reference sequence). The CDR3 DNA reads TGCAGTGCTAACACAGATTCGGGTCAGCCCCAGCATTTT. Amino acid sequence: CSANTDSGQPQHF.

This clonotype was seen ten or more times. The chain recombines TRBV18 with TRBJ1-2, with 7 bases lining up with TRBD1. This CDR3 contains 13 residues. Germline assignment: CDR1 KGHSH and CDR2 LQKENI. V shed 9 bases and J 3 bases; nucleotides not matched to a gene: 7. CDR3 amino acids: CASSGGEDYGYTF. The CDR3 nucleotides are TGTGCCAGTTCAGGGGGAGAAGACTATGGCTACACCTTC.

This clonotype has ten or more counts. The J gene is TRBJ2-4, the V gene TRBV6-2 or TRBV6-3; TRBD1 or TRBD2 may be the D gene (5 bases each). CDR1 is MNHEY and CDR2 is SVGEGT in the germline V gene. This CDR3 is 13 amino acids long. The V end was cut by 8 bases, the J end by 0 bases, with 8 bases between. CDR3 amino acids: CASAGTAKNIQYF. The CDR3 nucleotides read TGTGCCAGCGCTGGGACAGCCAAAAACATTCAGTACTTC.

Many counts were recorded for this clonotype. V gene TRBV19 combines with J gene TRBJ2-7, with D perhaps given as TRBD1 or TRBD2 (5 bases each). Looked up from germline, CDR1 is LNHDA and CDR2 is SQIVND (reference sequence). CDR3 length: 15 residues. Trimming removed 5 bases from V and 4 bases from J, with 18 bases in between. The CDR3 DNA sequence: TGTGCCAGTAGTCCCGGGGCCCGAGGGCCATACGAGCAGTACTTC. This translates into CASSPGARGPYEQYF.

This clonotype came up many times. V gene TRBV18 combines with J gene TRBJ2-4; D not resolved. Germline assignment: CDR1 KGHSH and CDR2 LQKENI. The V end lost 1 base, the J end lost 5 bases, and 12 bases lay between the germline ends. This CDR3 is built from 15 residues. This CDR3 is CASSPLQGTQNIQYF. The DNA of the CDR3 is TGTGCCAGCTCACCACTCCAAGGAACCCAAAACATTCAGTACTTC.

This clonotype occurred many times. The chain employs TRBV12-3 or TRBV12-4 and TRBJ1-1; 7 bases are shared with TRBD1. Trimming at V came to 4 bases and at J to 2 bases, leaving 4 bases not matched to a gene. This CDR3 spans 14 amino acids. The CDR3 DNA follows: TGTGCCAGCAGTTCCAGAGGGGGCAACACTGAAGCTTTCTTT. It is translated as CASSSRGGNTEAFF.

The chain has TRBV18 and TRBJ2-7; the D is unclear. Deletions cut 4 bases from V and 2 bases from J, with 9 bases between. CDR1 is KGHSH, CDR2 LQKENI, per germline. The CDR3 length is 13 residues. CDR3 in amino acids: CASSRDNAYEQYF. CDR3 in DNA: TGTGCCAGCTCACGCGACAACGCCTACGAGCAGTACTTC.

Details on this clonotype: The junction differs from germline at one of its ends, possibly a read error. The chain combines TRBV2 with TRBJ2-4; 7 nucleotides match TRBD1. This CDR3 is built from 14 residues. Germline V gene data show CDR1 as SNHLY and CDR2 as FYNNEI. CDR3 region: CASREDRVANIQYF. Here the CDR3 DNA reads TGTGCCAGCAGAGAAGACAGGGTAGCGAACATTCAGTACTTC.

In its sample, this clonotype was seen many times. V gene TRBV6-1 combines with J gene TRBJ2-7; TRBD2 might be the D (6 bases). CDR3 length equals 13 residues. Germline CDR1 and CDR2: MNHNS and SASEGT. Trimming took off 6 bases at V and 6 bases at J, with 15 bases between the two ends. DNA of the CDR3: TGTGCCAGCAGCCGGAGGGCTGGGGGCGAGCAGTACTTC. It specifies CASSRRAGGEQYF.

The table lists this clonotype with many counts. V is TRBV20-1 and J is TRBJ2-7; D is unresolved. This CDR3 is 15 amino acids long. Trimming removed 0 bases at V and 3 bases at J, with 15 bases between. Germline CDR1 reads DFQATT; CDR2 reads SNEGSKA (reference sequence). Here the CDR3 reads CSARDQGFGFYEQYF. The CDR3 DNA is TGCAGTGCTAGAGATCAAGGCTTCGGGTTCTACGAGCAGTACTTC.

At least ten counts were recorded for this clonotype. The CDR3 DNA follows: TGCAGCGTTGTTGGGGGGCTCGGTGAAGCTTTCTTT. Translating gives CSVVGGLGEAFF. The chain joins TRBV29-1 to TRBJ1-1; D perhaps matches TRBD1 (6 bases). The germline CDR1 and CDR2 sequences are SQVTM and ANQGSEA. The CDR3 sequence is 12 residues long. V gave up 4 bases and J gave up 7 bases, with 13 bases separating them.

This clonotype was found many times. The J gene is TRBJ2-5, the V gene TRBV20-1; the D is unclear. The CDR3 length is 12 residues. V shed 6 bases and J shed 1 base, with 9 bases lying between them. Germline loops: CDR1 DFQATT, CDR2 SNEGSKA (reference sequence). The CDR3 is CSAKTSQETQYF. The CDR3 nucleotides are TGCAGTGCCAAGACCTCCCAAGAGACCCAGTACTTC.

The sample holds many counts of this clonotype. The chain joins TRBV28 to TRBJ2-7, with a possible D match to TRBD1 (7 bases). CDR3 length equals 14 residues. From germline, CDR1 is MDHEN and CDR2 SYDVKM. Trimming stripped 3 bases from V and 3 bases from J, with 12 bases between. The CDR3 nucleotides are TGTGCCAGCAGTTTGGGGGGACAGAGCTACGAGCAGTACTTC. This sequence encodes CASSLGGQSYEQYF.

The chain joins TRBV11-2 to TRBJ2-7; D unclear. The CDR3 consists of 16 residues. The V end was cut by 5 bases, the J end by 0 bases, with 17 bases between. Germline CDR1 is SGHAT and CDR2 is FQNNGV. CDR3 sequence reads: CASSLTSESTSYEQYF. The CDR3 DNA sequence: TGTGCCAGCAGCCTAACATCCGAAAGTACCTCCTACGAGCAGTACTTC.

This clonotype was seen a few times. The J gene is TRBJ2-7, the V gene TRBV20-1; 8 bases are a match to TRBD1. CDR1 DFQATT and CDR2 SNEGSKA come from the germline V gene (reference sequence). Trimming at V came to 1 base and at J to 6 bases, leaving 8 bases not matched to a gene. There are 14 residues in the CDR3. CDR3 DNA: TGCAGTGCTAGAGCCCCGGGACAGGCCCCCGAGCAGTACTTC. Translating gives CSARAPGQAPEQYF.

This clonotype was seen more than once but under ten times. The chain employs TRBV6-1 and TRBJ1-2; 11 bases map to TRBD1. Germline-derived CDR1 and CDR2 are MNHNS and SASEGT. Trimming at V came to 5 bases and at J to 2 bases, leaving 10 bases not matched to a gene. The CDR3 sequence is 17 residues long. Here the CDR3 DNA reads TGTGCCAGCAGTAGCCCGGGACAGGGGGAGAGGAACTATGGCTACACCTTC. Its protein product is CASSSPGQGERNYGYTF.

This clonotype was seen repeatedly, ten times or more. V usage is TRBV6-1 and J usage is TRBJ2-3, with a tentative D call TRBD2 (7 bases). V gave up 8 bases and J gave up 9 bases, with 12 bases separating them. Germline values: CDR1 MNHNS, CDR2 SASEGT. The CDR3 has 11 residues. CDR3 amino acids: CASLGGGTQYF. DNA of the CDR3: TGTGCCAGCCTAGGGGGGGGGACGCAGTATTTT.

This clonotype has at least ten counts. Here the CDR3 reads CASSRTGSSGQPQHF. The DNA for the CDR3 is TGTGCCAGCAGCCGTACAGGGTCCTCCGGTCAGCCCCAGCATTTT. This chain links TRBV7-2 with TRBJ1-5; a weak D match, TRBD1 (6 bases). Germline loops: CDR1 SGHTA, CDR2 FQGNSA. Trimming shortened V by 5 bases and J by 6 bases, and 17 bases separated the two germline ends. The CDR3 consists of 15 residues. Full variable domain (remainder filled in from reference TRBV7-2 and TRBJ1-5): GAGVSQSPSNKVTEKGKDVELRCDPISGHTALYWYRQSLGQGLEFLIYFQGNSAPDKSGLPSDRFSAERTGGSVSTLTIQRTQQEDSAVYLCASSRTGSSGQPQHFGDGTRLSIL.

This clonotype appeared many times. The V gene is TRBV30, the J gene TRBJ2-5, with D possibly being TRBD1 (6 bases). Trimming left V 2 bases short and J 7 bases short, with 11 bases between. This CDR3 has 12 amino acids. In germline, CDR1 is GTSNPN, CDR2 SVGIG (reference sequence). The CDR3 DNA reads TGTGCCTGGAGTAGGCAGGGGAGGACCCAGTACTTC. It translates to CAWSRQGRTQYF.

The sample holds many counts of this clonotype. In DNA, the CDR3 is TGCGCCAGCAGCCAAGAAGGACACTTAAGCGAAAAACTGTTTTTT. Translated: CASSQEGHLSEKLFF. The rearrangement links TRBV4-1 to TRBJ1-4; TRBD1 is a possible D gene (5 bases). The germline V and J ends were trimmed by 0 bases and 8 bases, with 13 bases remaining between them. The V gene's germline CDR1 is MGHRA and CDR2 YSYEKL. The length of the CDR3 is 15 residues.